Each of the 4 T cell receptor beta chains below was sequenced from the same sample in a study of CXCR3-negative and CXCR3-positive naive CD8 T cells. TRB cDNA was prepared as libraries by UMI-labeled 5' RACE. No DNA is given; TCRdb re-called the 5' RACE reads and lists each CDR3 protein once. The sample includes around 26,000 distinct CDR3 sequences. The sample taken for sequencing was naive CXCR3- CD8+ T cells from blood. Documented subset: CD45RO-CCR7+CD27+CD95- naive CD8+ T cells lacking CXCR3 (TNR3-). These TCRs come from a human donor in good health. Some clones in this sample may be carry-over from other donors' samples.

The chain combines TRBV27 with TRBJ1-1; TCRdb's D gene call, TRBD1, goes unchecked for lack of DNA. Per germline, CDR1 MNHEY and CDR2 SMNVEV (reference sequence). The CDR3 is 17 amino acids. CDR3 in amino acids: CASRNPGQGKYFTEAFF.

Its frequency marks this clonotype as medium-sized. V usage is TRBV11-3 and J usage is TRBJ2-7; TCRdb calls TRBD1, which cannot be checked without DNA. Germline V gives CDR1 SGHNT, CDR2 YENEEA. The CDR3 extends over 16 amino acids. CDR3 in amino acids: CARRSTGDDLPYEQYF.

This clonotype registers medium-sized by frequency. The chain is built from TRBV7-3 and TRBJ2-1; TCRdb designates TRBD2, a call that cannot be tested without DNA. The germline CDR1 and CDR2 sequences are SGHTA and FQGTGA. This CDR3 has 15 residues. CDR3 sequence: CASSPSWQSYNEQFF.

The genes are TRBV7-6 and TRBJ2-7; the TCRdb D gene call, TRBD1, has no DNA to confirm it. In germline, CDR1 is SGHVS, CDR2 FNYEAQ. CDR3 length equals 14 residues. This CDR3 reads CASSSGQGLHEQYF.